This T cell receptor (beta chain) was sequenced in a study of blood T cell repertoires in COVID-19. Data came from immunoSEQ multiplex PCR; TCRdb stores just in-frame clones and leaves some out. This sample has 70,000 or so clones, with approximately 86% found just once. The CDR3 loop spans 14 amino acids. V lost 4 bases and J lost 6; bases outside the gene matches: 6. Germline V gene sequence: CDR1 SGHRS, CDR2 YFSETQ. The sample consisted of peripheral blood. The chain uses TRBV5-1 and TRBJ2-7; TRBD1 matches 11 bases. This receptor was obtained from a woman aged 50 to 60 with acute or convalescent COVID-19. CDR3 in amino acids: CASSLGQGASEQYF. The CDR3 nucleotides read TGCGCCAGCAGCCTCGGACAGGGGGCTAGCGAGCAGTACTTC.